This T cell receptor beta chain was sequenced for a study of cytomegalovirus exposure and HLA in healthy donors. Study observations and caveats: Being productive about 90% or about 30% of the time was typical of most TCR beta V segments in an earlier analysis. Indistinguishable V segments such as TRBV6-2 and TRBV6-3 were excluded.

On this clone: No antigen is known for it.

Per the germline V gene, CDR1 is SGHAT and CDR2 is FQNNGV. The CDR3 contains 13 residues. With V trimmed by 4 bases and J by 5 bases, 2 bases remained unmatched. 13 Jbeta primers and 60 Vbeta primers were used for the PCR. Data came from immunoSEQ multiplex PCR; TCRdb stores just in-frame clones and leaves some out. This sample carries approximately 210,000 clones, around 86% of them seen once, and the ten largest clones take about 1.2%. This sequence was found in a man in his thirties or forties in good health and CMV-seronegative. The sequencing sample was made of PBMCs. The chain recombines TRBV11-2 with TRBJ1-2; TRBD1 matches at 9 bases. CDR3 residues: CASSWTGDYGYTF. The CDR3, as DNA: TGTGCCAGCAGCTGGACAGGGGATTATGGCTACACCTTC.